Shown below are 27 T cell receptor beta chains from a single sample sequenced in a study of cytomegalovirus exposure and HLA in healthy donors (dated by TCRdb to 2015 to 2018). Library creation used the immunoSEQ multiplex PCR assay. TCRdb limited this immuneACCESS table to in-frame rearrangements with V and J called. A share of clones is missing; checked studies link under half to unresolved V genes, and the rest is unexplained. The sample table records roughly 65,000 clones; about 89% of these occur just once. The ten top clones hold 2.5% to 3.5% of the sample. The material sequenced was PBMCs. The source of these receptors is a man between 18 and 29 years old in good health and CMV-seronegative.

This rearrangement joins TRBV2 to TRBJ1-3, with D maybe TRBD1 (5 bases). Trimming pared 8 bases from V and 8 bases from J, leaving 10 bases between. The CDR3 spans 11 residues. Germline-derived CDR1 and CDR2 are SNHLY and FYNNEI. The CDR3 loop reads CASGPRDTIYF. For the CDR3, the DNA is TGTGCCAGCGGGCCCAGGGACACCATATATTTT.

The chain uses TRBV29-1 and TRBJ1-5; 9 bases agree with TRBD1. The trim removed 6 bases at V and 3 bases at J, leaving 6 bases unmatched. Germline V gives CDR1 SQVTM, CDR2 ANQGSEA. CDR3 length: 14 amino acids. The CDR3 here is CSVHTGGNNQPQHF. CDR3 sequence (DNA): TGCAGCGTACATACAGGGGGCAACAATCAGCCCCAGCATTTT.

In its sample, this clone was seen once. The chain combines TRBV2 with TRBJ2-1; D might be TRBD2 (6 bases). The germline V gene encodes CDR1 SNHLY and CDR2 FYNNEI. This CDR3 has 11 residues. The V and J ends lost 6 bases and 7 bases respectively, with 7 bases between them. In DNA form, the CDR3 reads TGTGCCAGCAGGGGGGGAAATGAGCAGTTCTTC. Its translation: CASRGGNEQFF.

This sequence joins TRBV5-1 and TRBJ2-2; 7 bases fit TRBD2. The CDR3 is 14 amino acids. The germline V gene has CDR1 SGHRS and CDR2 YFSETQ. Unmatched junction bases numbered 3, after V lost 1 base and J lost 6 bases. The CDR3 reads CASSLTAGAGELFF. CDR3 coding DNA: TGCGCCAGCAGCTTGACGGCGGGGGCCGGGGAGCTGTTTTTT.

The chain uses TRBV27 and TRBJ1-3, with 7 bases matching TRBD1. The CDR3 loop spans 15 amino acids. With 4 bases clipped from V and 0 bases from J, the junction kept 3 bases outside the gene matches. Germline CDR1 is MNHEY and CDR2 is SMNVEV (reference sequence). Here the CDR3 reads CASSYRTGSGNTIYF. In DNA form, the CDR3 reads TGTGCCAGCAGTTATCGGACAGGCTCTGGAAACACCATATATTTT.

The V gene is TRBV5-1, the J gene TRBJ2-7; 11 bases match TRBD1. The V segment lost 1 base and the J segment 5 bases; nucleotides outside the gene matches: 5. The germline V gene has CDR1 SGHRS and CDR2 YFSETQ. The CDR3 spans 15 residues. The CDR3 spells CASSLQWTGGDEQYF. CDR3 coding DNA: TGCGCCAGCAGCTTGCAATGGACAGGGGGCGACGAGCAGTACTTC.

The gene calls are TRBV21-1 and TRBJ2-5; the D call of TRBD1 is as the table states it, not checked on the DNA. TRBV21-1 is listed as a pseudogene. The CDR3 contains 16 residues. CDR3 in DNA: TGTGCCAGCAGCAAAGCCGGGACAGGGGCAAAGGAGACCCAGTACTTC. Amino acids: CASSKAGTGAKETQYF.

The rearrangement links TRBV2 to TRBJ2-1, with 12 bases identical to TRBD2. The CDR3 has 15 residues. The germline CDR1 and CDR2 sequences are SNHLY and FYNNEI. The V segment lost 5 bases and the J segment 8 bases; nucleotides outside the gene matches: 7. The CDR3 is CASSPLTSGSHEQFF. The CDR3 nucleotides read TGTGCCAGCAGTCCCCTGACTAGCGGGAGTCATGAGCAGTTCTTC.

The chain employs TRBV4-1 and TRBJ2-7; 7 positions agree with TRBD2. CDR1 MGHRA and CDR2 YSYEKL come from the germline V gene. The CDR3 extends over 17 amino acids. The V gene end was trimmed by 1 base and the J gene end by 3 bases; junction bases not matched to a gene: 12. In DNA form, the CDR3 reads TGCGCCAGCAGCCAAGCGTCAGGCGCTAGCGGTAACTACGAGCAGTACTTC. Translating gives CASSQASGASGNYEQYF.

The V call is TRBV2, the J call TRBJ2-2; D possibly corresponds to TRBD2 (5 bases). V lost 7 bases, J lost 3 bases, and 12 bases lay in between. Germline loops: CDR1 SNHLY, CDR2 FYNNEI. The CDR3 is 14 amino acids. DNA for the CDR3: TGTGCCAGCAAAACTACGAGGGACACCGGGGAGCTGTTTTTT. Translating it yields CASKTTRDTGELFF.

The chain recombines TRBV7-3 with TRBJ2-1, with D perhaps TRBD2 (6 bases). Germline V gives CDR1 SGHTA, CDR2 FQGTGA. Trimming pared 8 bases from V and 10 bases from J, leaving 18 bases between. This CDR3 contains 13 residues. CDR3 sequence reads: CASGAGSQREQFF. CDR3 nucleotide sequence: TGTGCCAGCGGGGCGGGGTCGCAACGGGAGCAGTTCTTC.

This chain joins TRBV4-2 and TRBJ2-2; D unresolved. V was cut by 4 bases and J by 3 bases, with 12 bases left in between. The CDR3 is 15 residues long. Germline CDR1 is LGHNA and CDR2 is YNFKEQ. For the CDR3, the DNA is TGTGCCAGCAGCCCAAATTCCGGAGACACCGGGGAGCTGTTTTTT. It specifies CASSPNSGDTGELFF.

This rearrangement joins TRBV6-1 to TRBJ2-5; D may be TRBD2 (6 bases). This CDR3 has 14 amino acids. Germline V gene data show CDR1 as MNHNS and CDR2 as SASEGT. V lost 0 bases, J lost 4 bases, and 9 bases lay in between. The CDR3: CASSEAHGRETQYF. In DNA form, the CDR3 reads TGTGCCAGCAGTGAAGCGCACGGGAGAGAGACCCAGTACTTC.

The genes are TRBV6-4 and TRBJ1-1, with a possible D match to TRBD1 (6 bases). The CDR3 spans 16 residues. The V and J ends lost 0 bases and 2 bases respectively, with 13 bases between them. The germline gives CDR1 MRHNA, CDR2 SNTAGT. The CDR3 DNA sequence: TGTGCCAGCAGTGACTCGGACAGATACTTTAACACTGAAGCTTTCTTT. Its translation: CASSDSDRYFNTEAFF.

J is TRBJ2-5 and V is TRBV15, with TRBD1 identical over 8 bases. CDR1 is LNHNV and CDR2 is YYDKDF in the germline V gene (reference sequence). The CDR3 totals 23 residues. With 5 bases clipped from V and 2 bases from J, the junction kept 31 bases outside the gene matches. This CDR3 reads CATSFRQGKISNWSWVKQETQYF. The CDR3 bases are TGTGCCACCAGCTTCCGACAGGGGAAAATCTCGAATTGGAGTTGGGTTAAACAAGAGACCCAGTACTTC. The full variable domain, in which reference TRBV15 and TRBJ2-5 provide the parts outside the CDR3, is DAMVIQNPRYQVTQFGKPVTLSCSQTLNHNVMYWYQQKSSQAPKLLFHYYDKDFNNEADTPDNFQSRRPNTSFCFLDIRSPGLGDTAMYLCATSFRQGKISNWSWVKQETQYFGPGTRLLVL.

The V call is TRBV25-1, the J call TRBJ1-2; no clear D gene. V was trimmed by 4 bases and J by 4 bases, leaving 7 bases between them. The CDR3 sequence is 12 residues long. Germline V CDR1 and CDR2: MGHDK, SYGVNS. In DNA form, the CDR3 reads TGTGCCAGCAGTGCCGGGATCTATGGCTACACCTTC. This sequence encodes CASSAGIYGYTF.

This chain connects TRBV29-1 to TRBJ1-1; a weak D match, TRBD1 (5 bases). Trimming took 3 bases from V and 6 from J, leaving 5 bases between them. Germline V gives CDR1 SQVTM, CDR2 ANQGSEA. The CDR3 is made up of 10 amino acids. CDR3 nucleotides: TGCAGCGTTGACAGGGCTGAAGCTTTCTTT. It yields the protein CSVDRAEAFF.

The V call is TRBV5-1, the J call TRBJ1-2, with D possibly TRBD1 on 6 matching bases. V shed 4 bases and J shed 8 bases, with 15 bases lying between them. This CDR3 comprises 13 residues. Germline CDR1 is SGHRS and CDR2 is YFSETQ. CDR3 loop: CASSADRSSGYTF. In nucleotides, the CDR3 is TGCGCCAGCAGCGCCGACAGGTCTAGCGGCTACACCTTC.

V is TRBV27 and J is TRBJ2-7; TRBD2 matches at 11 bases. This CDR3 spans 15 amino acids. Germline CDR1 reads MNHEY; CDR2 reads SMNVEV (reference sequence). V was clipped by 10 bases and J by 0 bases; unmatched bases: 8. In nucleotides, the CDR3 is TGTGCCACTTCCATTACTAGCGGGAGCTCCTACGAGCAGTACTTC. Its protein product is CATSITSGSSYEQYF.

V usage is TRBV7-8 and J usage is TRBJ1-5, with D perhaps matching TRBD1 (6 bases). The CDR3 sequence is 16 residues long. Per germline, CDR1 SGHVS and CDR2 FQNEAQ. Trimming left V 0 bases short and J 4 bases short, with 13 bases between. This CDR3 reads CASSLAMAGVNQPQHF. The CDR3 DNA follows: TGTGCCAGCAGCTTAGCGATGGCAGGGGTAAATCAGCCCCAGCATTTT.

J is TRBJ2-3 and V is TRBV19; 10 bases agree with TRBD1. This CDR3 contains 15 residues. With 6 bases clipped from V and 5 bases from J, the junction kept 8 bases outside the gene matches. Looked up from germline, CDR1 is LNHDA and CDR2 is SQIVND (reference sequence). The CDR3: CASREDRGHGDTQYF. The CDR3 bases are TGTGCCAGTAGGGAAGACAGGGGGCATGGAGATACGCAGTATTTT.

The gene calls are TRBV28 and TRBJ2-7, with TRBD2 matching over 8 bases. The junction had 17 bases not matched to a gene; V was cut back by 10 bases and J by 3 bases. The CDR3 has 16 residues. Germline CDR1 is MDHEN and CDR2 is SYDVKM. The CDR3 DNA reads TGTGCCACCACTTTAAGAGTAGCGGGGACAAACTACGAGCAGTACTTC. Translated: CATTLRVAGTNYEQYF.

The genes are TRBV30 and TRBJ1-2, with 8 bases identical to TRBD1. The CDR3 is made up of 13 amino acids. Germline V gives CDR1 GTSNPN, CDR2 SVGIG (reference sequence). V dropped 5 bases and J dropped 3; count of bases not matched to a gene: 5. DNA of the CDR3: TGTGCCTGGGACAGGGGAAAAGACTATGGCTACACCTTC. Protein sequence: CAWDRGKDYGYTF.

The chain carries TRBV28 and TRBJ1-4; maybe TRBD1 (6 bases). Germline V gives CDR1 MDHEN, CDR2 SYDVKM. This CDR3 has 15 residues. The V end lost 7 bases, the J end lost 0 bases, and 12 bases lay between the germline ends. The CDR3 reads CASTPGGPTNEKLFF. The CDR3 region has the DNA TGTGCCAGCACCCCCGGGGGGCCAACTAATGAAAAACTGTTTTTT. Combining the CDR3 with reference TRBV28 and TRBJ1-4 gives the whole variable domain DVKVTQSSRYLVKRTGEKVFLECVQDMDHENMFWYRQDPGLGLRLIYFSYDVKMKEKGDIPEGYSVSREKKERFSLILESASTNQTSMYLCASTPGGPTNEKLFFGSGTQLSVL.

The V call is TRBV19, the J call TRBJ1-1; 7 nucleotides agree with TRBD1. This CDR3 is built from 15 residues. Germline V CDR1 and CDR2: LNHDA, SQIVND (reference sequence). V was pared by 7 bases and J by 9 bases, with 17 bases of the junction left unmatched. Written as DNA, the CDR3 is TGTGCCAGTAAATTCGGGGACAGCCGTGGGCTCCAAGCTTTCTTT. Amino acid sequence: CASKFGDSRGLQAFF.

The V call is TRBV29-1, the J call TRBJ2-1; D possibly corresponds to TRBD1 (6 bases). CDR3 length: 18 residues. V was trimmed by 6 bases and J by 0 bases, leaving 24 bases between them. The germline CDR1 and CDR2 sequences are SQVTM and ANQGSEA. The CDR3 region is CSVAWRGGPPSSYNEQFF. The CDR3 DNA sequence: TGCAGCGTGGCCTGGAGAGGGGGTCCTCCTAGCTCCTACAATGAGCAGTTCTTC.

V and J are TRBV7-2 and TRBJ2-2; 8 bases line up with TRBD1. CDR3 length: 15 amino acids. With V trimmed by 2 bases and J by 4 bases, 3 bases remained unmatched. Germline V gene lookup returns CDR1 SGHTA and CDR2 FQGNSA. CDR3 bases: TGTGCCAGCAGCTTAAACAGGGGGTTCACCGGGGAGCTGTTTTTT. The encoded protein is CASSLNRGFTGELFF.